Below, 21 T cell receptor beta chains from the same sample are listed, as sequenced in a study of tumor-infiltrating lymphocytes in primary liver carcinoma. Starting material of 500 to 600 ng total RNA yielded TCR beta cDNA via a constant-region primer. Libraries of TCR beta came from three nested multiplex PCR rounds with slightly modified ARM-PCR. In the first two PCR rounds, TRBV1-TRBV30 forward primers were paired with a C-beta reverse primer, and each round lasted roughly 9 cycles. TCRdb itself ran the multiplex PCR reads through MiXCR, one entry per CDR3 protein. In the table there are 310,000 or so distinct CDR3 sequences, 45% to 70% of which are singletons. The blood RNA (from unsorted whole blood) was obtained, and germline DNA was also extracted. Sample: peripheral blood. These receptor sequences come from a young woman with primary liver carcinoma and hepatitis B virus infection.

A note on this clonotype: The missing conserved phenylalanine or tryptophan at the end of this CDR3 makes a read error likely. The chain has TRBV11-1 and TRBJ2-5, with 11 bases lining up with TRBD2. CDR3 length equals 16 residues. The germline V gene has CDR1 SGHAT and CDR2 FQDESV (reference sequence). The CDR3 bases are TGTGCCAGCAGCCCAGCCCCACTAGCGGGAGTTGAGATCCAGTACTCC. Translated: CASSPAPLAGVEIQYS.

In this sample, this clonotype turned up many times. The chain links TRBV29-1 to TRBJ2-2, with D maybe TRBD2 (5 bases). The CDR3 totals 16 residues. The V end lost 7 bases, the J end lost 3 bases, and 21 bases lay between the germline ends. CDR1 is SQVTM and CDR2 is ANQGSEA in the germline V gene. CDR3 coding DNA: TGCAGCGCCGGACTCGACGCGAGCTATGACACCGGGGAGCTGTTTTTT. Its protein product is CSAGLDASYDTGELFF.

In regard to this clonotype: This CDR3 fails to terminate in the conserved phenylalanine or tryptophan, so it likely reflects a read error. It is unclear where the CDR3 begins or ends on the DNA, so no DNA is shown, and the CDR3 is as TCRdb lists it. The V and J genes are TRBV29-1 and TRBJ2-5. 10 amino acids form the CDR3, both terminal residues included. The germline CDR1 and CDR2 sequences are SQVTM and ANQGSEA. CDR3 region: CNPMFGVLYL.

Regarding this clonotype: A read error may explain this, as a much larger clone is one base away. The chain couples TRBV29-1 to TRBJ2-7, with D perhaps TRBD1 or TRBD2 (5 bases each). V was pared by 6 bases and J by 2 bases, with 17 bases between. The CDR3 has 14 residues. The germline CDR1 and CDR2 sequences are SQVTM and ANQGSEA. The CDR3 DNA is TGCAGCGTCGGAGCTGGGACGGTTGCCTACGAGCAGTACTTC. Amino acids: CSVGAGTVAYEQYF.

On this clonotype: This CDR3 is missing its conserved last phenylalanine or tryptophan, likely due to a read error. The J gene is TRBJ1-4, the V gene TRBV29-1; tentatively, D is TRBD1 (5 bases). This CDR3 has 14 amino acids. Per germline, CDR1 SQVTM and CDR2 ANQGSEA. V lost 7 bases and J 8 bases, leaving 20 bases between the germline ends. As DNA, the CDR3 is TGCAGCGGTGCAGCTTCGGGGGTGAGGGAAAAACTGTTTGTT. Translated: CSGAASGVREKLFV.

As to this clonotype: The junction and the germline gene differ at one end; a read error may be behind it. The chain is built from TRBV6-5 and TRBJ2-4, with D possibly TRBD1 on 5 matching bases. Germline CDR1 MNHEY, CDR2 SVGAGI. CDR3 length: 15 amino acids. As DNA, the CDR3 is TGTGCCAGCAGCCGTCAAGGGGCGGCTAAAACCATTCAGTACTTC. Translation: CASSRQGAAKTIQYF.

Regarding this clonotype: A clone one base away is much larger, so this may be a read error. This sequence joins TRBV12-3 or TRBV12-4 and TRBJ2-5; D is undetermined. Trimming took 9 bases from V and 4 from J, leaving 18 bases between them. The CDR3 sequence is 14 residues long. CDR3 amino acids: CASTRSEFAETQYF. Written as DNA, the CDR3 is TGTGCCAGTACTCGAAGCGAGTTTGCAGAGACCCAGTACTTC.

CDR3 DNA sequence: TGTGCCAGCAGCTCGCCGGGACTAACCTTCAATGAGCAGTTCTTC. It yields the protein CASSSPGLTFNEQFF. The chain links TRBV4-2 to TRBJ2-1; 7 bases are a match to TRBD2. Germline V CDR1 and CDR2: LGHNA, YNFKEQ. The V and J ends lost 5 bases and 6 bases, in that order; junction bases with no gene match: 10. The CDR3 contains 15 residues.

In the case of this clonotype: Given a much more abundant clone one base away, this may be a read error. This chain connects TRBV29-1 to TRBJ2-6, with D perhaps TRBD2 (6 bases). Germline assignment: CDR1 SQVTM and CDR2 ANQGSEA. The CDR3 loop spans 12 amino acids. CDR3 amino acids: CSVGGGASVLTF. The CDR3 DNA reads TGCAGCGTTGGAGGAGGGGCCAGCGTCCTGACTTTC.

J is TRBJ2-7 and V is TRBV4-3; D perhaps matches TRBD2 (5 bases). The CDR3 has 16 residues. V shed 3 bases and J shed 3 bases, with 18 bases lying between them. CDR1 is LGHNA, CDR2 YSLEER, per germline. CDR3 coding DNA: TGCGCCAGCAGCCAGGGTAGCGTAGCCAAAGTCTACGAGCAGTACTTC. Its protein is CASSQGSVAKVYEQYF.

With respect to this clonotype: Given a much more abundant clone one base away, this may be a read error. The V and J genes are TRBV12-3 or TRBV12-4 and TRBJ1-4; D gene uncertain. The CDR3 loop spans 15 amino acids. The CDR3: CVSSFQRATNEKLFF. The CDR3 DNA reads as TGTGTCAGCAGTTTCCAGCGCGCAACTAATGAAAAACTGTTTTTT.

Remarks on this clonotype: Possible read error: a much larger clone is one base away. J is TRBJ1-5 and V is TRBV6-6; tentatively, D is TRBD1 (6 bases). CDR3 length: 15 residues. Germline values: CDR1 MNHNY, CDR2 SVGAGI (reference sequence). CDR3 bases: TGTGCCAGCAGGGTGGGGGGCGATAACAATCAGCGCCAGCATTTT. Its protein is CASRVGGDNNQRQHF.

This clonotype was recorded at least ten times. The CDR3 DNA follows: TGCGCCAGCAGCCAAGATAGACAGTCCTACGAGCAGTACTTC. Its protein product is CASSQDRQSYEQYF. V is TRBV4-3 and J is TRBJ2-7; D possibly corresponds to TRBD1 (5 bases). Looked up from germline, CDR1 is LGHNA and CDR2 is YSLEER. This CDR3 is built from 14 residues. Trimming left V 0 bases short and J 1 base short, with 7 bases between.

The V call is TRBV19, the J call TRBJ2-7; TRBD1 aligns across 8 bases. The CDR3 is 14 residues long. The germline CDR1 and CDR2 sequences are LNHDA and SQIVND (reference sequence). V lost 5 bases to trimming and J lost 5 bases; unmatched junction nucleotides: 8. CDR3: CASSEGTGRHEQYF. The DNA of the CDR3 is TGTGCCAGTAGTGAGGGGACAGGACGCCACGAGCAGTACTTC.

This clonotype was recorded many times. This chain uses TRBV6-2 or TRBV6-3 with TRBJ2-7, with TRBD2 matching 12 bases. Germline V gives CDR1 MNHEY, CDR2 SVGEGT. The CDR3 has 14 residues. With 6 bases clipped from V and 3 bases from J, the junction kept 3 bases outside the gene matches. The CDR3 DNA sequence: TGTGCCAGCAGCACGACTAGCGGGAGCTACGAGCAGTACTTC. This sequence encodes CASSTTSGSYEQYF.

In this sample, this clonotype turned up many times. The CDR3 DNA follows: TGCAGCGGTACAGGGACTCCCGATGCAACTGGAAACACCATATATTTT. Encoded protein: CSGTGTPDATGNTIYF. The chain couples TRBV29-1 to TRBJ1-3, with a tentative D call TRBD1 (6 bases). Germline V gene lookup returns CDR1 SQVTM and CDR2 ANQGSEA. CDR3 length: 16 residues. With 7 bases removed from V and 2 bases from J, the gap between germline ends came to 21 bases.

As concerns this clonotype: The junction does not match germline at one end; this may be a read error. This chain links TRBV5-4 with TRBJ2-6, with no clear D. Germline values: CDR1 SGHNT, CDR2 YYREEE (reference sequence). The CDR3 length is 16 residues. CDR3 coding DNA: TGTGTCAGCAGCTTGGACCGGGCCGGTGGGCTCAACGTCCTGACTTTC. It codes for CVSSLDRAGGLNVLTF. Using reference TRBV5-4 and TRBJ2-6 for the parts outside the CDR3, the full variable domain is ETGVTQSPTHLIKTRGQQVTLRCSSQSGHNTVSWYQQALGQGPQFIFQYYREEENGRGNFPPRFSGLQFPNYSSELNVNALELDDSALYLCVSSLDRAGGLNVLTFGAGSRLTVL.

This clonotype was recorded a few times. At one of its ends the junction is not consistent with the germline gene, which may arise from a read error. The chain joins TRBV12-3 or TRBV12-4 to TRBJ2-1, with unresolved D. CDR3 size: 11 residues. CDR3 protein: CDSTIRDEQFF. The CDR3 nucleotides are TGTGACAGCACCATCCGGGATGAGCAGTTCTTC.

Comment on this clonotype: The CDR3 ends on some other residue instead of the conserved phenylalanine or tryptophan, so this is likely a read error. The chain combines TRBV11-2 with TRBJ2-1; TRBD2 matches 8 bases. V was pared by 1 base and J by 5 bases, with 7 bases of the junction left unmatched. Germline CDR1 SGHAT, CDR2 FQNNGV. There are 16 residues in the CDR3. The CDR3 region has the DNA TGTGCCAGCAGCTTAGTTCGCGGGAGGACCGACAATGAGCAGTTCTTG. Translating gives CASSLVRGRTDNEQFL.

Comment on this clonotype: At one end the junction does not follow the germline gene, possibly because of a read error. This chain joins TRBV11-1 and TRBJ2-7; 8 nucleotides agree with TRBD2. In germline, CDR1 is SGHAT, CDR2 FQDESV (reference sequence). CDR3 length: 14 residues. The CDR3 DNA is TGTGCCAGGAGCTCCGGGATTAGCGGGGAATGGAGGTACTTC. This gives the protein CARSSGISGEWRYF.

Concerning this clonotype: One end of the junction varies from germline; a read error may be responsible. CDR3 in amino acids: CAGSRGTHQPQHF. In nucleotides, the CDR3 is TGTGCCGGCAGCAGGGGAACTCATCAGCCCCAGCATTTT. The chain carries TRBV5-6 and TRBJ1-5, with D possibly TRBD1 on 6 matching bases. In germline, CDR1 is SGHDT, CDR2 YYEEEE. The CDR3 has 13 residues.